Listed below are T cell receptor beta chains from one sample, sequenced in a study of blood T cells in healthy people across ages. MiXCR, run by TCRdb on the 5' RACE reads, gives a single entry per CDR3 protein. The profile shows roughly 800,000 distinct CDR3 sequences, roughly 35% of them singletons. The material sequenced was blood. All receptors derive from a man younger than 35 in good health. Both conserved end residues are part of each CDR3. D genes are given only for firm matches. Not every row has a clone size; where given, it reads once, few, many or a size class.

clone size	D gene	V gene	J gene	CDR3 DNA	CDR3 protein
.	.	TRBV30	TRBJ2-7	TGTGCCTGGCATCTTAACTCCTACAATGAGCAGTACTTC	CAWHLNSYNEQYF
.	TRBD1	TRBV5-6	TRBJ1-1	TGTGCCAGCAGCTACGGGACAGCTCACACTGAAGCTTTCTTT	CASSYGTAHTEAFF
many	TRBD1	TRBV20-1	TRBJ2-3	TGCAGTGCTCCCCCCACAGGGGCACTCACAGATACGCAGTATTTT	CSAPPTGALTDTQYF
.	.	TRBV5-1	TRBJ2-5	TGCGCCAGCAGCTTGGGGGTCGGACGAGGAGTAGAGACCCAGTACTTC	CASSLGVGRGVETQYF
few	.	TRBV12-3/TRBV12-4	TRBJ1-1	TGTGCCAGCAGCGATAGAAGAGGCACTGAAGCTTTCTTT	CASSDRRGTEAFF
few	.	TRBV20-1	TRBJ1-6	TGCAGTGCTAGAGATTTTCGTAATTCACCCCTCCACTTT	CSARDFRNSPLHF
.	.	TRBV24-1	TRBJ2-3	TGTGCCACCAGTGATCCCGGGGAGAACACAGATACGCAGTATTTT	CATSDPGENTDTQYF
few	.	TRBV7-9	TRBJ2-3	TGTGCCAGCAGCCGATCCCGGGGCAGCACAGATACGCAGTATTTT	CASSRSRGSTDTQYF
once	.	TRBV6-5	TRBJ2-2	TGTGCCAGCAGTTACAGGGCTGACACCGGGGAGCTGTTTTTT	CASSYRADTGELFF
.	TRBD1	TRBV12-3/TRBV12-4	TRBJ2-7	TGTGCCAGCAAGATCGGACAGGGGGTCTACAATGAGCAGTACTTC	CASKIGQGVYNEQYF
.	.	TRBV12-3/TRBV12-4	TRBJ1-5	TGTGCCAGCAGTTTTAGGGAGTATAGCAATCAGCCCCAGCATTTT	CASSFREYSNQPQHF
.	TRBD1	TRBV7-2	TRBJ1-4	TGTGCCAGCAGCTTAGAGGGGGCGAGTAGAGAAAAACTGTTTTTT	CASSLEGASREKLFF
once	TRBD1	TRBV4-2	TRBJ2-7	TGTGCCAGCAGCCCGGACAGGGGCCTCTACGAGCAGTACTTC	CASSPDRGLYEQYF
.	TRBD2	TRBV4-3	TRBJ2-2	TGCGCCAGCAGCTTTGCGGGGGACCTACCGAACACCGGGGAGCTGTTTTTT	CASSFAGDLPNTGELFF
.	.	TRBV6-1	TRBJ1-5	TGTGCCAGCAGTGAAGGGGGGGGCGAGGATAGCAATCAGCCCCAGCATTTT	CASSEGGGEDSNQPQHF
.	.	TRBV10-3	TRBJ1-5	TGTGCCATCAGTGATCAGGGGAGCAATCAGCCCCAGCATTTT	CAISDQGSNQPQHF
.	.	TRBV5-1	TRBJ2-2	TGCGCCAGCAGCTTGGCTACCACACCTAAAGCCGGGGAGCTGTTTTTT	CASSLATTPKAGELFF
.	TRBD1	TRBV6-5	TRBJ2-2	TGTGCCAGCAGTTCCGGGACAGGGTGGGCCGGGGAGCTGTTTTTT	CASSSGTGWAGELFF
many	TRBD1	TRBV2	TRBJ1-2	TGTGCCAGCAGTCTGCAGACAGGGTCATATGGCTACACCTTC	CASSLQTGSYGYTF
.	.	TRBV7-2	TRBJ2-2	TGTGCCAGCAGCCTCCAGGGGGGATCGAACACCGGGGAGCTGTTTTTT	CASSLQGGSNTGELFF
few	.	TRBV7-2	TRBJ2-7	TGTGCCAGCAGCTTAGCGACTTACCGGGTAGCCTCCTACAATGAGCAGTACTTC	CASSLATYRVASYNEQYF
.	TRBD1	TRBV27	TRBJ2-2	TGTGCCAGCAGTTTGGCCGGGACAGGGATATTTCCCGGGGAGCTGTTTTTT	CASSLAGTGIFPGELFF
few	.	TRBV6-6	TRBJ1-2	TGTGCCAGCACCCCCGGTGGAGGCTACACCTTC	CASTPGGGYTF